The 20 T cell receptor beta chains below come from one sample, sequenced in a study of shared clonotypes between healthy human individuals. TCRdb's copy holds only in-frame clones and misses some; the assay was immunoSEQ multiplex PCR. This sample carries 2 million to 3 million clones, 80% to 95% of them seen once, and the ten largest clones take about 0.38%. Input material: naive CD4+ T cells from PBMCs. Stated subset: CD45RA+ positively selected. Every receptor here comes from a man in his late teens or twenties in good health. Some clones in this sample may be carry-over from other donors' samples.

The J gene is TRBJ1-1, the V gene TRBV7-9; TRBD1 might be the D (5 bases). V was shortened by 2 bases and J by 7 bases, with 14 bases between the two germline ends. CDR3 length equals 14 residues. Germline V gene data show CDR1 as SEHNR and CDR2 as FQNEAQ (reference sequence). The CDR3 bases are TGTGCCAGCAGCTTAATGCGCGGCGGGGGTGAAGCTTTCTTT. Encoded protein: CASSLMRGGGEAFF.

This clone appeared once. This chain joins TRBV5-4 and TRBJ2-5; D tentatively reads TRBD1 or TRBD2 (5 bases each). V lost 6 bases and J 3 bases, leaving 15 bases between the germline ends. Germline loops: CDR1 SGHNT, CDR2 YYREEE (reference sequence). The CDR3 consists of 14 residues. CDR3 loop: CASTPRGGEETQYF. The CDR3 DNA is TGTGCCAGCACCCCCCGGGGCGGTGAAGAGACCCAGTACTTC. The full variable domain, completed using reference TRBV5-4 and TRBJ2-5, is ETGVTQSPTHLIKTRGQQVTLRCSSQSGHNTVSWYQQALGQGPQFIFQYYREEENGRGNFPPRFSGLQFPNYSSELNVNALELDDSALYLCASTPRGGEETQYFGPGTRLLVL.

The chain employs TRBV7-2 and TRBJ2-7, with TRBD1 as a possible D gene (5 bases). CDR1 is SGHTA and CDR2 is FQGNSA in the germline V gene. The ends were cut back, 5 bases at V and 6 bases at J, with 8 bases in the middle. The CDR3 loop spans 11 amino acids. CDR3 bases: TGTGCCAGCAGCAGGGGCTCCGAGCAGTACTTC. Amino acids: CASSRGSEQYF.

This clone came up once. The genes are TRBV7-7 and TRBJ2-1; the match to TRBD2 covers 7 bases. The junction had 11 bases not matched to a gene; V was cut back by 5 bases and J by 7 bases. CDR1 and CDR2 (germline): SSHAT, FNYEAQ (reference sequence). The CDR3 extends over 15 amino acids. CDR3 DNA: TGTGCCAGCAGCCGGGGCGCGGGAGTAGGTAATGAGCAGTTCTTC. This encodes CASSRGAGVGNEQFF.

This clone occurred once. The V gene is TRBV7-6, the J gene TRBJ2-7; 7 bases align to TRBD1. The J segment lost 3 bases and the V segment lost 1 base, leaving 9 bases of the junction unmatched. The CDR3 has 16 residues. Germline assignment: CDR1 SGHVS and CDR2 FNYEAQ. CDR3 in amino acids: CASSLEGGPSFYEQYF. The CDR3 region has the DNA TGTGCCAGCAGCTTAGAAGGGGGCCCTTCCTTCTACGAGCAGTACTTC.

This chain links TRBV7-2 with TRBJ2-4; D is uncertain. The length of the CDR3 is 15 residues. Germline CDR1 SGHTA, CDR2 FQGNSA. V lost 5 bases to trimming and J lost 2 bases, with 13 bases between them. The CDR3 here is CASSQLGTPKNIQYF. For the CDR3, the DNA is TGTGCCAGCAGCCAACTCGGCACGCCCAAAAACATTCAGTACTTC.

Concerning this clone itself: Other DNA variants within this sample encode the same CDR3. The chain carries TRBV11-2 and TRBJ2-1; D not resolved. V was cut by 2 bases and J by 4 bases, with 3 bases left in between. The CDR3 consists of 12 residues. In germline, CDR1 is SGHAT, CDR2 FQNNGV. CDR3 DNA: TGTGCCAGCAGCTTACCTTACAATGAGCAGTTCTTC. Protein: CASSLPYNEQFF.

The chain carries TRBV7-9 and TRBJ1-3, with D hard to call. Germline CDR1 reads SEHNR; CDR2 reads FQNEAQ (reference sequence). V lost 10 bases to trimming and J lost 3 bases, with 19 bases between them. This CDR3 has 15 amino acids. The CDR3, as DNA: TGTGCCACCCCAATGTCCGGTTGGAGTGGAAACACCATATATTTT. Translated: CATPMSGWSGNTIYF.

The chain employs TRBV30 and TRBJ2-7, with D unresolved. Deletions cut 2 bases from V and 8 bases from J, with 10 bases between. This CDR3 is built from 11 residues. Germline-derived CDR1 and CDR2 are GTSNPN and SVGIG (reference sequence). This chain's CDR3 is CAWSTQIQQYF. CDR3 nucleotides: TGTGCCTGGAGTACACAGATCCAGCAGTACTTC.

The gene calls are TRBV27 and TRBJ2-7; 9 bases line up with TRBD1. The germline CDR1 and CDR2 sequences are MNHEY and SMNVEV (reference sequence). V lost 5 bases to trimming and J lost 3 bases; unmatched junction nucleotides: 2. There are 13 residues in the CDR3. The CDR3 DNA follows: TGTGCCAGCAGTGGACAGGGGTACTACGAGCAGTACTTC. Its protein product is CASSGQGYYEQYF.

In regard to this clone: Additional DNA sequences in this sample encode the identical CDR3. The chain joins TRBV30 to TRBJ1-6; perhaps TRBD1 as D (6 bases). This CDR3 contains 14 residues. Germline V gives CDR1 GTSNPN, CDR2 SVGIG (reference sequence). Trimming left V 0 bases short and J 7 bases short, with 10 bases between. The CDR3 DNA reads TGTGCCTGGAGTGTACTACAGGGAAATTCACCCCTCCACTTT. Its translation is CAWSVLQGNSPLHF. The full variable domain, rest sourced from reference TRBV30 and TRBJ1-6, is SQTIHQWPATLVQPVGSPLSLECTVEGTSNPNLYWYRQAAGRGLQLLFYSVGIGQISSEVPQNLSASRPQDRQFILSSKKLLLSDSGFYLCAWSVLQGNSPLHFGNGTRLTVT.

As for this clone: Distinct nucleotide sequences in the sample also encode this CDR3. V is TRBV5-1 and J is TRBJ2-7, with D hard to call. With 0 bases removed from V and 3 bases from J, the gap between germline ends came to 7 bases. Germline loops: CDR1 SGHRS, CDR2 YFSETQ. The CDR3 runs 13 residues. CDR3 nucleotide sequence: TGCGCCAGCAGCTTGGCGGCAAGCTACGAGCAGTACTTC. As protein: CASSLAASYEQYF.

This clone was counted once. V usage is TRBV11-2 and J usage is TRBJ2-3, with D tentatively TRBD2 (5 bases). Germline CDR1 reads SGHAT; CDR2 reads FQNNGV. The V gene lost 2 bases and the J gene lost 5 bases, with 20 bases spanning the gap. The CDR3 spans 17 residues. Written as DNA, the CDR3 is TGTGCCAGCAGCTTATTCCTTATCCAGAGGGTCGAAGATACGCAGTATTTT. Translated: CASSLFLIQRVEDTQYF.

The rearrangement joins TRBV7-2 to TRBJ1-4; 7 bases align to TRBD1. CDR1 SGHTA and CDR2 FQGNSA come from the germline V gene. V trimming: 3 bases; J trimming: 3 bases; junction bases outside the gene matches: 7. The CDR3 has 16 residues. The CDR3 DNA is TGTGCCAGCAGCTTGATCAAGGGGGCTCCTAATGAAAAACTGTTTTTT. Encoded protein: CASSLIKGAPNEKLFF.

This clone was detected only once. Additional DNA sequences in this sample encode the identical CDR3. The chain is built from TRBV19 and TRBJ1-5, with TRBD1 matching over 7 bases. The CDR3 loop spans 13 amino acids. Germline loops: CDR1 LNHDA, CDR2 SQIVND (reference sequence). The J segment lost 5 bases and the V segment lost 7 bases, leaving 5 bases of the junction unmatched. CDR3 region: CASKRTGDQPQHF. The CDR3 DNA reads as TGTGCCAGTAAAAGAACAGGGGATCAGCCCCAGCATTTT.

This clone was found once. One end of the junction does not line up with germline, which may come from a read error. CDR3 nucleotides: TGTGCCATCACAAACGCTCTCAAGGACCCGCCGGATTTC. It encodes CAITNALKDPPDF. V and J are TRBV10-3 and TRBJ1-2; D is undetermined. The germline gives CDR1 ENHRY, CDR2 SYGVKD. The CDR3 runs 13 residues.

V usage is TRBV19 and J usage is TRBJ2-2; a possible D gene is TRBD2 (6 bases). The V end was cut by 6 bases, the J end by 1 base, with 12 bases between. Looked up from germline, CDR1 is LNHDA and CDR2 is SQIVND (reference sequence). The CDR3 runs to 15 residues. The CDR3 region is CASRWAGRNTGELFF. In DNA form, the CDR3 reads TGTGCCAGTAGATGGGCGGGGAGGAACACCGGGGAGCTGTTTTTT.

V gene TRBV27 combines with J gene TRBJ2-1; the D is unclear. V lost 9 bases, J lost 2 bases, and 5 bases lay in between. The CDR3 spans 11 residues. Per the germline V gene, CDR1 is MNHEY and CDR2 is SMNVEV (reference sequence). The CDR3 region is CASTPYNEQFF. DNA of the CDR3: TGTGCCAGTACACCCTACAATGAGCAGTTCTTC.

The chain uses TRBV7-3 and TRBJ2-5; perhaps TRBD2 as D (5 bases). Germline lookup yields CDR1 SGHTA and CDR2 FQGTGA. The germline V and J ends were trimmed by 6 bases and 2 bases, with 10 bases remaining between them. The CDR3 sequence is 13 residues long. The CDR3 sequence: CASSQDLQETQYF. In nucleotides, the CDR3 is TGTGCCAGCAGTCAGGACTTACAAGAGACCCAGTACTTC.

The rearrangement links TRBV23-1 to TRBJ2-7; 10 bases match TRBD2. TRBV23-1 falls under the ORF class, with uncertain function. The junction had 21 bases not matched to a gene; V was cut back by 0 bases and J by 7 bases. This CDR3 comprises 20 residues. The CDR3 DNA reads TGCGCCAGCAGTCAATCGGATCGGCTAGCGGGAGCGGATTGTCTCTATGAGCAGTACTTC. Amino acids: CASSQSDRLAGADCLYEQYF.